The 27 T cell receptor beta chains given below trace back to one sample, sequenced in a study of regulatory T cells in long-lasting Graves disease (dated by TCRdb to the early 2020s). Library creation used multiplex PCR. Sequencing relied on an Illumina HiSeq 4000. iRepertoire HTBI primers and Arm-PCR amplification of CDR3 regions were used to construct TCR beta libraries. The raw public data were reprocessed by TCRdb itself: fastp quality trimming at Q25, MiXCR clonotype calling, in-frame beta chains only. Every CDR3 protein is listed once, alongside the most common genes and DNA of its rows. The sample includes fewer than 550,000 distinct CDR3 sequences, with roughly 15% observed a single time. Around 25% of the sample belongs to the ten largest clones. This sample's time point label indicates: newly diagnosed GD, antithyroid drugs for less than 3 months. For both TCR sequencing and RNA sequencing, RNA was extracted from PBMCs in TRIzol.

A further study also used this sample, focusing on T cells in Graves' hyperthyroidism and ophthalmopathy.

This sample comprised peripheral blood mononuclear cells (PBMCs), obtained at new diagnosis, from a patient treated with antithyroid drugs. These receptor sequences come from a middle-aged woman with Graves disease. Donor details come from another sample of the same person, matched by shared clones.

This clonotype has at least ten counts. The V gene is TRBV2, the J gene TRBJ1-1; D remains unclear. CDR1 and CDR2 from the germline V gene are SNHLY and FYNNEI. Trimming removed 0 bases from V and 5 bases from J, with 16 bases in between. This CDR3 has 16 amino acids. This CDR3 reads CASSEALPRGKTEAFF. The CDR3 region has the DNA TGTGCCAGCAGTGAAGCGCTTCCGCGGGGAAAAACTGAAGCTTTCTTT.

The sample holds a few counts of this clonotype. The chain joins TRBV28 to TRBJ2-7; D is perhaps TRBD1 or TRBD2 (5 bases each). CDR1 is MDHEN and CDR2 is SYDVKM in the germline V gene. This CDR3 has 14 amino acids. V was trimmed by 7 bases and J by 6 bases, leaving 19 bases between them. CDR3 nucleotides: TGTGCCAGCAACCCCGGGGCGAGTTTGGGCGAGCAGTACTTC. This sequence encodes CASNPGASLGEQYF.

This clonotype was seen at least ten times. This sequence joins TRBV12-3 or TRBV12-4 and TRBJ1-1, with a possible D match to TRBD1 (5 bases). V shed 0 bases and J shed 6 bases, with 11 bases lying between them. The CDR3 has 14 amino acids. The CDR3 bases are TGTGCCAGCAGTTTAGCTCCGGGGGATCCTGAAGCTTTCTTT. It encodes CASSLAPGDPEAFF.

V and J are TRBV6-1 and TRBJ2-3; D is ambiguous. The CDR3 is made up of 15 amino acids. The V end lost 3 bases, the J end lost 1 base, and 11 bases lay between the germline ends. Germline V gene data show CDR1 as MNHNS and CDR2 as SASEGT. The CDR3 DNA sequence: TGTGCCAGCAGTGAGTACCTGTGGGGCACAGATACGCAGTATTTT. Translating gives CASSEYLWGTDTQYF.

This clonotype has ten or more counts. The J gene is TRBJ2-7, the V gene TRBV6-1; 8 nucleotides match TRBD2. Germline CDR1 reads MNHNS; CDR2 reads SASEGT. This CDR3 has 17 residues. Losses at the gene ends were 2 bases for V and 2 bases for J; bases not matched to a gene: 11. The CDR3 region has the DNA TGTGCCAGCAGTGAATGGGGCCGGGGGGGTGTTCCCTACGAGCAGTACTTC. As protein: CASSEWGRGGVPYEQYF.

This clonotype was seen a handful of times. Since a much larger clone is just one base distant, this may be a read error. The chain is built from TRBV2 and TRBJ1-1; tentative D call: TRBD1 (5 bases). The CDR3 extends over 13 amino acids. Germline V gene lookup returns CDR1 SNHLY and CDR2 FYNNEI. Written as DNA, the CDR3 is TGTACCAGCAGTATACAGGTGAACACTGAAGCTTTCTTT. Protein: CTSSIQVNTEAFF.

The rearrangement links TRBV9 to TRBJ2-7; 9 bases line up with TRBD2. The germline V gene has CDR1 SGDLS and CDR2 YYNGEE. With 3 bases clipped from V and 4 bases from J, the junction kept 8 bases outside the gene matches. This CDR3 spans 15 amino acids. In DNA, the CDR3 is TGTGCCAGCAGCGAGGGGGCGGGGGGGCTGTACGAGCAGTACTTC. Its translation: CASSEGAGGLYEQYF. The variable domain in full, completed from reference TRBV9 and TRBJ2-7, reads DSGVTQTPKHLITATGQRVTLRCSPRSGDLSVYWYQQSLDQGLQFLIQYYNGEERAKGNILERFSAQQFPDLHSELNLSSLELGDSALYFCASSEGAGGLYEQYFGPGTRLTVT.

This clonotype was recorded many times. The chain uses TRBV6-1 and TRBJ1-1; D possibly corresponds to TRBD1 (5 bases). This CDR3 is 14 amino acids long. V lost 4 bases to trimming and J lost 8 bases, with 17 bases between them. Germline values: CDR1 MNHNS, CDR2 SASEGT. The CDR3: CASSVRYRDGEAFF. CDR3 sequence (DNA): TGTGCCAGCAGTGTCAGATACCGGGACGGGGAAGCTTTCTTT.

This clonotype appeared many times. The chain is built from TRBV14 and TRBJ1-1; D call uncertain. The CDR3 is 16 residues long. Germline V gene data show CDR1 as SGHDN and CDR2 as FVKESK. V was trimmed by 0 bases and J by 0 bases, leaving 11 bases between them. The CDR3 protein is CASSQEAGLMNTEAFF. CDR3 coding DNA: TGTGCCAGCAGCCAAGAGGCAGGACTCATGAACACTGAAGCTTTCTTT.

This chain links TRBV13 with TRBJ2-1; TRBD1 matches 9 bases. Germline V CDR1 and CDR2: PRHDT, FYEKMQ (reference sequence). With V trimmed by 7 bases and J by 7 bases, 8 bases remained unmatched. This CDR3 contains 14 residues. CDR3 sequence reads: CASNGQGQTNEQFF. In DNA form, the CDR3 reads TGTGCCAGCAACGGACAGGGGCAAACAAATGAGCAGTTCTTC.

This clonotype turned up a few times. The chain carries TRBV20-1 and TRBJ2-2; D gene uncertain. Deletions cut 5 bases from V and 2 bases from J, with 9 bases between. This CDR3 contains 13 residues. Germline CDR1 is DFQATT and CDR2 is SNEGSKA (reference sequence). CDR3 in amino acids: CSAPDPNTGELFF. In DNA form, the CDR3 reads TGCAGTGCTCCCGACCCTAACACCGGGGAGCTGTTTTTT.

This clonotype was recorded at least ten times. The gene calls are TRBV7-2 and TRBJ2-5; D may be TRBD2 (6 bases). This CDR3 has 15 residues. Trimming removed 5 bases from V and 5 bases from J, with 18 bases in between. Germline V gene sequence: CDR1 SGHTA, CDR2 FQGNSA. The CDR3 here is CASSTTGTRRETQYF. CDR3 nucleotides: TGTGCCAGCAGCACCACCGGGACTCGCCGGGAGACCCAGTACTTC.

This sequence joins TRBV19 and TRBJ2-3; D remains unclear. Germline CDR1 is LNHDA and CDR2 is SQIVND (reference sequence). Trimming took off 1 base at V and 0 bases at J, with 5 bases between the two ends. The CDR3 runs 14 residues. The CDR3, as DNA: TGTGCCAGTAGTATAGTGGTTAGCACAGATACGCAGTATTTT. It yields the protein CASSIVVSTDTQYF.

This clonotype has more than one count but fewer than ten. CDR3 protein: CASTQGQWDGYTF. DNA for the CDR3: TGTGCCAGCACCCAGGGACAGTGGGATGGCTACACCTTC. The chain links TRBV12-3 or TRBV12-4 to TRBJ1-2; 7 positions match TRBD1. This CDR3 is built from 13 residues. The trim removed 7 bases at V and 6 bases at J, leaving 8 bases unmatched.

Many counts were recorded for this clonotype. V and J are TRBV5-1 and TRBJ2-1; no reliable D call. This CDR3 is 15 amino acids long. Per germline, CDR1 SGHRS and CDR2 YFSETQ. Trimming pared 1 base from V and 2 bases from J, leaving 10 bases between. CDR3 loop: CASSLPENTYNEQFF. Here the CDR3 DNA reads TGCGCCAGCAGCTTGCCGGAAAATACCTACAATGAGCAGTTCTTC.

This clonotype was found many times. The rearrangement joins TRBV6-5 to TRBJ1-5, with D unresolved. Trimming left V 0 bases short and J 2 bases short, with 11 bases between. The germline V gene has CDR1 MNHEY and CDR2 SVGAGI. The CDR3 sequence is 16 residues long. The CDR3 nucleotides read TGTGCCAGCAGTTACTCGACTGCTGGGGGCAATCAGCCCCAGCATTTT. Amino acid sequence: CASSYSTAGGNQPQHF.

This clonotype was seen only a few times. The CDR3 reads CASQNPPGYTF. The CDR3 region has the DNA TGTGCCAGCCAAAACCCGCCAGGCTACACCTTC. The rearrangement links TRBV7-2 to TRBJ1-2, with D hard to call. V gave up 8 bases and J gave up 8 bases, with 12 bases separating them. The CDR3 totals 11 residues. Germline V lookup: CDR1 SGHTA, CDR2 FQGNSA.

This clonotype has only a few counts. The V and J genes are TRBV5-1 and TRBJ2-3, with D hard to call. The CDR3 loop spans 15 amino acids. Germline assignment: CDR1 SGHRS and CDR2 YFSETQ. V lost 0 bases and J 0 bases, leaving 8 bases between the germline ends. The CDR3 DNA sequence: TGCGCCAGCAGCTTGGGGTACTTGAGCACAGATACGCAGTATTTT. This gives the protein CASSLGYLSTDTQYF. The variable domain in full, completed from reference TRBV5-1 and TRBJ2-3, reads KAGVTQTPRYLIKTRGQQVTLSCSPISGHRSVSWYQQTPGQGLQFLFEYFSETQRNKGNFPGRFSGRQFSNSRSEMNVSTLELGDSALYLCASSLGYLSTDTQYFGPGTRLTVL.

This clonotype was seen many times. The rearrangement joins TRBV2 to TRBJ2-3; 10 bases are shared with TRBD1. The junction had 3 bases not matched to a gene; V was cut back by 8 bases and J by 4 bases. CDR1 is SNHLY, CDR2 FYNNEI, per germline. The CDR3 has 13 amino acids. DNA of the CDR3: TGTGCCAGCTGGGACAGGGGAGCAGATACGCAGTATTTT. Its protein is CASWDRGADTQYF.

Details on this clonotype: This clone may be a read error of a much larger clone one base away. The rearrangement links TRBV10-2 to TRBJ2-7, with a possible D match to TRBD1 (6 bases). Trimming left V 4 bases short and J 2 bases short, with 15 bases between. This CDR3 comprises 15 residues. CDR1 and CDR2 from the germline V gene are WSHSY and SAAADI. CDR3 coding DNA: TGCGCCAGCAGTGCATCCGGACAGAGGGCCTACGAGCAGTACTTC. Its protein is CASSASGQRAYEQYF.

In its sample, this clonotype was seen a few times. This may be a read error, as it is one base from a much larger clone. The gene calls are TRBV11-3 and TRBJ2-7, with no clear D. This CDR3 is 11 amino acids long. Germline assignment: CDR1 SGHNT and CDR2 YENEEA. With 0 bases removed from V and 6 bases from J, the gap between germline ends came to 3 bases. CDR3 nucleotide sequence: TGTGCCAGCAGCTTAGATTTCGAGCAGTACTTC. It is translated as CASSLDFEQYF.

This clonotype was counted between two and nine times. V usage is TRBV27 and J usage is TRBJ2-7; D not resolved. This CDR3 has 14 residues. The V end was cut by 3 bases, the J end by 2 bases, with 11 bases between. The germline CDR1 and CDR2 sequences are MNHEY and SMNVEV (reference sequence). The CDR3 sequence: CASSFGQPTYEQYF. The CDR3 region has the DNA TGTGCCAGCAGTTTCGGCCAGCCTACCTACGAGCAGTACTTC.

The table lists this clonotype with a few counts. V and J are TRBV20-1 and TRBJ2-7, with 11 bases lining up with TRBD1. The CDR3 extends over 16 amino acids. Germline V gene data show CDR1 as DFQATT and CDR2 as SNEGSKA (reference sequence). Trimming took 7 bases from V and 8 from J; bases not matched to a gene: 19. The CDR3 loop is CSVPTGTGGRSDKQYF. For the CDR3, the DNA is TGCAGTGTCCCAACCGGGACAGGGGGAAGGAGCGACAAGCAGTACTTC.

The V call is TRBV7-8, the J call TRBJ2-4, with D hard to call. The CDR3 is 16 amino acids. The V end was cut by 1 base, the J end by 2 bases, with 12 bases between. Germline lookup yields CDR1 SGHVS and CDR2 FQNEAQ. The CDR3 nucleotides are TGTGCCAGCAGCTTAGTCCAGTATTCTTCCAAAAACATTCAGTACTTC. Translation gives CASSLVQYSSKNIQYF.

Many counts were recorded for this clonotype. The rearrangement uses TRBV30 and TRBJ2-1; a weak D match, TRBD1 (6 bases). V was shortened by 3 bases and J by 8 bases, with 17 bases between the two germline ends. There are 14 residues in the CDR3. CDR1 and CDR2 (germline): GTSNPN, SVGIG (reference sequence). The CDR3 here is CAWRHRVSGDEQFF. The CDR3 nucleotides are TGTGCCTGGAGGCACAGGGTCTCTGGGGATGAGCAGTTCTTC.

This chain connects TRBV7-3 to TRBJ2-5, with unresolved D. Trimming cost V 3 bases and J 1 base, with 9 bases left between them. The CDR3 totals 14 residues. Germline V CDR1 and CDR2: SGHTA, FQGTGA. The CDR3 sequence: CASSLGGFQETQYF. CDR3 in DNA: TGTGCCAGCAGCTTGGGCGGTTTCCAAGAGACCCAGTACTTC.

The V and J genes are TRBV9 and TRBJ1-1; D is unclear. V gave up 2 bases and J gave up 3 bases, with 14 bases separating them. CDR1 SGDLS and CDR2 YYNGEE come from the germline V gene. This CDR3 contains 15 residues. CDR3 sequence (DNA): TGTGCCAGCAGCGTTTACGGGTCCCCCGACACTGAAGCTTTCTTT. Residues: CASSVYGSPDTEAFF.